This T cell receptor beta chain was sequenced during a study of CD8+ T cells in alopecia areata. About the research overall: Among treated patients, oral tofacitinib was administered at 5 to 10 mg twice daily. Tofacitinib exposure lasted 6 to 18 months, followed by 6 months off drug. Regarding the study as a whole: Clonality in lesional scalp, especially alopecia totalis/universalis, exceeded that of normal scalp. Scalp clonality decreased significantly with tofacitinib, and so did expanded CD8+ clones among the top 100.

The CDR3 length is 14 residues. Germline CDR1 and CDR2: LNHDA and SQIVND (reference sequence). Deletions cut 4 bases from V and 6 bases from J, with 15 bases between. In the case of this clone: What it binds is unknown.

RNA extraction and reverse transcription yielded cDNA as sequencing template. Sequencing used immunoSEQ multiplex PCR; TCRdb keeps in-frame clones, though not all of them. The sample lists roughly 200,000 clones, more than 30% occurring once. Treatment noted: oral pan-JAK inhibitor, 5-10 mg twice daily. J is TRBJ1-2 and V is TRBV19; D ambiguous. The sequence derives from a human donor with alopecia areata. The specimen was CD4+ T cells sorted from blood, collected at approximately week 30, from a patient treated with tofacitinib. This chain's CDR3 is CASSTPEGLHGYTF. The CDR3 nucleotides read TGTGCCAGTAGTACCCCGGAGGGCTTACATGGCTACACCTTC.